Listed below are T cell receptor beta chains from one sample, sequenced in a study of cytomegalovirus exposure and HLA in healthy donors. TCRdb's table, derived via immunoSEQ multiplex PCR, lists solely in-frame clones and lacks some. The table shows more than 150,000 clones, with 82% occurring only once. Material: PBMCs. The receptor source for this set is a woman aged 18-29 years in good health and CMV-seronegative. Each CDR3 is given with its conserved first and last residue. D genes are given only for firm matches. Some rows have no size entry. The others give once, few or many, or a class for an expanded clone.

D gene,clone size,V gene,J gene,CDR3 protein,CDR3 DNA
TRBD1,-,TRBV5-4,TRBJ2-7,CASSTSSGQLIYEQYF,TGTGCCAGCAGCACCTCCTCGGGACAGTTGATATACGAGCAGTACTTC
TRBD2,-,TRBV6-5,TRBJ2-1,CASSYSAGGRVNEQFF,TGTGCCAGCAGTTACTCGGCGGGAGGGCGCGTCAATGAGCAGTTCTTC
-,-,TRBV5-6,TRBJ1-2,CASSSGGNYGYTF,TGTGCCAGCAGCAGCGGGGGTAACTATGGCTACACCTTC
-,-,TRBV18,TRBJ1-3,CASSARNTIYF,TGTGCCAGCTCCGCTCGGAACACCATATATTTT
-,-,TRBV18,TRBJ2-3,CASSPTSTDTQYF,TGTGCCAGCTCACCAACTAGTACAGATACGCAGTATTTT
TRBD1,once,TRBV6-5,TRBJ2-7,CASSPSGQGYEQYF,TGTGCCAGCAGCCCCTCGGGACAGGGGTACGAGCAGTACTTC
-,-,TRBV7-2,TRBJ2-7,CASSLGEYEQYF,TGTGCCAGCAGCTTAGGGGAGTACGAGCAGTACTTC
TRBD1,-,TRBV27,TRBJ2-5,CASTRGETQYF,TGTGCCAGCACCAGGGGGGAGACCCAGTACTTC
-,-,TRBV7-9,TRBJ2-3,CASRPTSSLSTDTQYF,TGTGCCAGCAGGCCTACTAGCAGCCTAAGCACAGATACGCAGTATTTT
TRBD2,-,TRBV4-2,TRBJ2-5,CASSQDSGGPETQYF,TGTGCCAGCAGCCAAGATTCGGGGGGGCCAGAGACCCAGTACTTC
-,few,TRBV4-1,TRBJ1-5,CASSQEGARSSNQPQHF,TGCGCCAGCAGCCAAGAGGGGGCAAGGAGCAGCAATCAGCCCCAGCATTTT
TRBD2,-,TRBV2,TRBJ2-1,CASIGLEGNEQFF,TGTGCCAGCATCGGACTAGAAGGCAATGAGCAGTTCTTC
-,-,TRBV2,TRBJ1-1,CASSSTGSAEAFF,TGTGCCAGCAGTTCAACAGGGTCCGCTGAAGCTTTCTTT
-,-,TRBV7-3,TRBJ2-7,CASRKGVSYEQYF,TGTGCCAGCAGAAAGGGGGTTTCCTACGAGCAGTACTTC
-,-,TRBV4-1,TRBJ1-1,CASSQDIARTEAFF,TGCGCCAGCAGCCAAGATATTGCCAGGACTGAAGCTTTCTTT
TRBD1,-,TRBV5-6,TRBJ2-7,CASSYPDREVREQYF,TGTGCCAGCAGCTACCCGGACAGGGAAGTCCGCGAGCAGTACTTC
-,-,TRBV7-9,TRBJ1-1,CASSQHTGANSEAFF,TGTGCCAGCAGCCAACACACAGGAGCCAACAGTGAAGCTTTCTTT
-,-,TRBV7-9,TRBJ2-2,CASSLLPRGNTGELFF,TGTGCCAGCAGCTTATTGCCCAGGGGAAACACCGGGGAGCTGTTTTTT
TRBD1,-,TRBV6-6,TRBJ2-2,CASRPGGANTGELFF,TGTGCCAGCAGACCAGGGGGCGCGAACACCGGGGAGCTGTTTTTT
-,-,TRBV28,TRBJ1-5,CASSSYAGPQHF,TGTGCCAGCAGTTCATACGCGGGGCCCCAGCATTTT
-,-,TRBV6-1,TRBJ1-1,CASSDLSRTNYKNTEAFF,TGTGCCAGCAGTGACCTCAGTAGGACAAACTACAAGAACACTGAAGCTTTCTTT
TRBD2,-,TRBV5-6,TRBJ2-1,CASSLVAGDNDRQFF,TGTGCCAGCAGCTTGGTAGCGGGAGATAATGATCGGCAGTTCTTC
-,-,TRBV5-6,TRBJ2-7,CASKLGQTYEQYF,TGTGCCAGCAAACTCGGACAGACATACGAGCAGTACTTC
-,few,TRBV28,TRBJ2-7,CASSHQGLYEQYF,TGTGCCAGCAGTCATCAGGGTCTCTACGAGCAGTACTTC
-,-,TRBV5-1,TRBJ2-5,CASSLGGQETQYF,TGCGCCAGCAGCTTGGGAGGGCAAGAGACCCAGTACTTC
TRBD1,-,TRBV5-4,TRBJ2-4,CASSEKRGLAKNIQYF,TGTGCCAGCAGCGAAAAGAGGGGGCTAGCCAAAAACATTCAGTACTTC
TRBD1,-,TRBV7-9,TRBJ2-5,CASSLTDRPQETQYF,TGTGCCAGCAGCTTAACGGACAGGCCGCAAGAGACCCAGTACTTC
-,-,TRBV6-5,TRBJ1-3,CASSTGISGNTIYF,TGTGCCAGCAGTACAGGGATCTCTGGAAACACCATATATTTT
-,few,TRBV5-1,TRBJ1-1,CASNLGEDTEAFF,TGCGCCAGCAACCTGGGAGAAGACACTGAAGCTTTCTTT
-,-,TRBV5-1,TRBJ1-2,CASSRHPEANYGYTF,TGCGCCAGCAGCCGCCACCCAGAAGCTAACTATGGCTACACCTTC
TRBD1,-,TRBV7-9,TRBJ1-5,CASSAGTVGVNQPQHF,TGTGCCAGCAGCGCAGGGACAGTGGGTGTAAATCAGCCCCAGCATTTT
-,-,TRBV19,TRBJ2-3,CASRAATTDTQYF,TGTGCCAGTAGGGCGGCTACGACAGATACGCAGTATTTT
TRBD2,once,TRBV15,TRBJ2-7,CATSPGLGPVEQYF,TGTGCCACCAGCCCGGGACTAGGGCCCGTGGAGCAGTACTTC
TRBD1,-,TRBV5-1,TRBJ1-2,CASSSTGTGGGYTF,TGCGCCAGCAGCTCAACCGGGACAGGTGGTGGCTACACCTTC
TRBD1,once,TRBV27,TRBJ2-3,CASSTWTGLADTQYF,TGTGCCAGCAGTACCTGGACAGGGTTGGCAGATACGCAGTATTTT
TRBD1,-,TRBV18,TRBJ2-5,CASSPPGQKETQYF,TGTGCCAGCTCACCTCCGGGACAGAAAGAGACCCAGTACTTC
-,-,TRBV7-9,TRBJ2-5,CASGGLGGETQYF,TGTGCCAGCGGAGGACTGGGCGGGGAGACCCAGTACTTC
TRBD1,-,TRBV5-1,TRBJ2-2,CASSLDRGNTGELFF,TGCGCCAGCAGCTTGGACAGGGGCAACACCGGGGAGCTGTTTTTT
-,-,TRBV18,TRBJ1-3,CASSELQGPSGNTIYF,TGTGCCAGCTCAGAACTACAGGGCCCCTCTGGAAACACCATATATTTT
-,few,TRBV29-1,TRBJ1-3,CSVLKHGDSGNTIYF,TGCAGCGTTTTAAAGCATGGAGACTCTGGAAACACCATATATTTT
-,-,TRBV7-2,TRBJ2-1,CASSFFYSLNEQFF,TGTGCCAGCAGCTTCTTTTATAGTCTCAATGAGCAGTTCTTC
TRBD2,once,TRBV28,TRBJ2-1,CASSLASGVLYEQFF,TGTGCCAGCAGTTTGGCTAGCGGGGTTTTGTATGAGCAGTTCTTC
TRBD1,-,TRBV7-2,TRBJ2-5,CASSRAQGETQYF,TGTGCCAGCAGCCGGGCACAGGGGGAGACCCAGTACTTC
TRBD1,-,TRBV2,TRBJ1-6,CASKTGSSYNSPLHF,TGTGCCAGCAAGACAGGGAGCTCCTATAATTCACCCCTCCACTTT
-,-,TRBV7-9,TRBJ2-7,CASSLERGGEQYF,TGTGCCAGCAGCTTAGAAAGGGGAGGCGAGCAGTACTTC
-,-,TRBV5-1,TRBJ1-1,CASSLKGDTEAFF,TGCGCCAGCAGCTTGAAGGGGGACACTGAAGCTTTCTTT
TRBD1,-,TRBV2,TRBJ2-7,CASSRDRPSISSYEQYF,TGTGCCAGCAGCCGGGACAGACCATCCATAAGCTCCTACGAGCAGTACTTC
TRBD2,-,TRBV5-1,TRBJ2-5,CASSLGGGPIQETQYF,TGCGCCAGCAGCTTGGGGGGGGGACCCATACAAGAGACCCAGTACTTC
TRBD1,-,TRBV7-9,TRBJ2-2,CSSSLEYRGRTGELFF,TGTTCCAGCAGCTTAGAGTACAGGGGGCGTACCGGGGAGCTGTTTTTT